This T cell receptor (beta chain) comes out of a study of cytomegalovirus exposure and HLA in healthy donors. PCR involved 60 Vbeta and 13 Jbeta primers. Only in-frame clones appear in the TCRdb table, and some are missing; sequencing was by immunoSEQ multiplex PCR. The sample has 150,000 to 180,000 clones; around 79% are singletons. Germline CDR1 and CDR2: SGHNT and YYREEE (reference sequence). This CDR3 region has 14 residues. The trim removed 4 bases at V and 0 bases at J, leaving 2 bases unmatched. The TCR sequence derives from a man under 40 in good health and CMV-seropositive. The material sequenced was PBMCs. The gene calls are TRBV5-4 and TRBJ2-3; 7 bases match TRBD1. CDR3 in DNA: TGTGCCAGCAGCAAGGGACAGAGCACAGATACGCAGTATTTT. It yields the protein CASSKGQSTDTQYF.